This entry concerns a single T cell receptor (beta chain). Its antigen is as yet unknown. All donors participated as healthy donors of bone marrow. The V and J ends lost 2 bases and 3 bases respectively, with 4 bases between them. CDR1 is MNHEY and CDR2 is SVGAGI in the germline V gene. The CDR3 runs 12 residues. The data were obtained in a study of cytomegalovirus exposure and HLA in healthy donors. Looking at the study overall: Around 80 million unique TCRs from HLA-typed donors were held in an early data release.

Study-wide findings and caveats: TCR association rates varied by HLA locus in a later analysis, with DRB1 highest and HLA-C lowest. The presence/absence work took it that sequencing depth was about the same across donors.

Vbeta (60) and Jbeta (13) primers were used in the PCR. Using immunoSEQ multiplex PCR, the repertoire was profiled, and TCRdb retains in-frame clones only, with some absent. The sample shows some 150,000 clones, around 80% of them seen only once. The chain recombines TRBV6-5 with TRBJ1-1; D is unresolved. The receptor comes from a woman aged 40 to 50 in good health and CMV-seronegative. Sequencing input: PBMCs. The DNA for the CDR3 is TGTGCCAGCAGTTACCCCGACACTGAAGCTTTCTTT. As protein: CASSYPDTEAFF.